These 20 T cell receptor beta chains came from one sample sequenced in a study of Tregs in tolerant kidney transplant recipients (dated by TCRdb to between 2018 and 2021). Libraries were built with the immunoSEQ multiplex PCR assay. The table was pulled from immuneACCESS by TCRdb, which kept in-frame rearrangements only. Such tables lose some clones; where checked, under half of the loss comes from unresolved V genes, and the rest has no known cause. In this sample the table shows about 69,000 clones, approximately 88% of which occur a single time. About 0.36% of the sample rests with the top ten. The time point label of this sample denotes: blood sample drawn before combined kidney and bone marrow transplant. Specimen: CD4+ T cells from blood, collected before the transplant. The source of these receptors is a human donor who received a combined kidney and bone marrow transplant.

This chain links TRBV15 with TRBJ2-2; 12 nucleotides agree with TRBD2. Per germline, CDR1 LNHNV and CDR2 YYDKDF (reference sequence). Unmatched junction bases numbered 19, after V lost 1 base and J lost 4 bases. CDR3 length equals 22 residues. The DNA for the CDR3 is TGTGCCACCAGCAGAGTCGGATCTAGCGGGAGGGCCTCGTATCGTGGCACCGGGGAGCTGTTTTTT. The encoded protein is CATSRVGSSGRASYRGTGELFF.

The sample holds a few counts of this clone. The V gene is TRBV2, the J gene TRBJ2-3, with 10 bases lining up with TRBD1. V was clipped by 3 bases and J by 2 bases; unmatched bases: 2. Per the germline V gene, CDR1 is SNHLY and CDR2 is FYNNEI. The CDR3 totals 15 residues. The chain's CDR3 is CASSEGQGNTDTQYF. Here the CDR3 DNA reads TGTGCCAGCAGTGAGGGACAGGGGAACACAGATACGCAGTATTTT.

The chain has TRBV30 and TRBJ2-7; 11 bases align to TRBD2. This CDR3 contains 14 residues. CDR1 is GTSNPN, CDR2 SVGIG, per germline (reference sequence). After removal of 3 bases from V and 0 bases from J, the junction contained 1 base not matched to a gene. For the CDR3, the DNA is TGTGCCTGGAGGGGACTAGCGGCCTCCTACGAGCAGTACTTC. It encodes CAWRGLAASYEQYF. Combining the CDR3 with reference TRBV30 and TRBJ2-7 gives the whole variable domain SQTIHQWPATLVQPVGSPLSLECTVEGTSNPNLYWYRQAAGRGLQLLFYSVGIGQISSEVPQNLSASRPQDRQFILSSKKLLLSDSGFYLCAWRGLAASYEQYFGPGTRLTVT.

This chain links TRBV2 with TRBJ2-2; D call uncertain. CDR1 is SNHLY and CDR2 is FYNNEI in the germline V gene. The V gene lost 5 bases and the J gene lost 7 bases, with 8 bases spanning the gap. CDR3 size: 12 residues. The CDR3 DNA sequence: TGTGCCAGCAGTAAGGAGAACGGGGAGCTGTTTTTT. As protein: CASSKENGELFF.

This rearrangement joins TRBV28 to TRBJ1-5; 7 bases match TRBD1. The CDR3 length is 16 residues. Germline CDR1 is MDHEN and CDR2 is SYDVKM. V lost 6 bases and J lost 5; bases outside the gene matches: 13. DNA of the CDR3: TGTGCCAGCAGGCCCGCGGGGCAGGGGGGCTATCAGCCCCAGCATTTT. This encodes CASRPAGQGGYQPQHF.

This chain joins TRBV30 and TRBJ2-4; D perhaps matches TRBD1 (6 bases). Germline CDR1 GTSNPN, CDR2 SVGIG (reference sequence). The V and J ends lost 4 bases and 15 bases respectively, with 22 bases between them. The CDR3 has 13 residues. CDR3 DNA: TGTGCCTGGAACCGGCCTCCCCTTACAGGGCTGTACTTC. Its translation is CAWNRPPLTGLYF. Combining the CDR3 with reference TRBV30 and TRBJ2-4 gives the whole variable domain SQTIHQWPATLVQPVGSPLSLECTVEGTSNPNLYWYRQAAGRGLQLLFYSVGIGQISSEVPQNLSASRPQDRQFILSSKKLLLSDSGFYLCAWNRPPLTGLYFGAGTRLSVL.

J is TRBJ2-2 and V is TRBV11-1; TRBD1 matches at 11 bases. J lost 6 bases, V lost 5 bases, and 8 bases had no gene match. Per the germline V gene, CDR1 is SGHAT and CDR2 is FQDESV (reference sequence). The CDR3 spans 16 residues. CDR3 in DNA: TGTGCCAGCAGCAGCGGACAGGGGGCGATGCCCGGGGAGCTGTTTTTT. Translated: CASSSGQGAMPGELFF.

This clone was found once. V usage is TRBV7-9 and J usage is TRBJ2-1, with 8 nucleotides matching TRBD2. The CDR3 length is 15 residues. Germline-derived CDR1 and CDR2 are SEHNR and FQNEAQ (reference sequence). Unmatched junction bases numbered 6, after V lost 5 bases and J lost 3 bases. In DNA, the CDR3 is TGTGCCAGCAGCCTCAGCGGGAGCGGCTACAATGAGCAGTTCTTC. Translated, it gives CASSLSGSGYNEQFF.

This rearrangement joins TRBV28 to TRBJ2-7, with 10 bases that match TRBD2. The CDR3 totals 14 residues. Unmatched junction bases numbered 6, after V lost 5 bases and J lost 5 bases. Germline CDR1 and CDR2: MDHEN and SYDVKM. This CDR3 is CASSLAGEVHEQYF. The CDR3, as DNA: TGTGCCAGCAGTCTAGCGGGAGAAGTCCACGAGCAGTACTTC.

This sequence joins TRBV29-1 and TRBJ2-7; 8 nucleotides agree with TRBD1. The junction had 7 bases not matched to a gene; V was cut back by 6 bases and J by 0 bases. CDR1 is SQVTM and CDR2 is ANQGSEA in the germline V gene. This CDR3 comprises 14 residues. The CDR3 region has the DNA TGCAGCGTGTTGGGACAGGCAAGCTCCTACGAGCAGTACTTC. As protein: CSVLGQASSYEQYF.

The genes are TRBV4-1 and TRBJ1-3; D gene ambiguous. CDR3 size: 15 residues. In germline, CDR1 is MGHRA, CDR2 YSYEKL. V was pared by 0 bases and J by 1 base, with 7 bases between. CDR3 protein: CASSQDGASGNTIYF. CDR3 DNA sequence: TGCGCCAGCAGCCAAGACGGAGCGTCTGGAAACACCATATATTTT.

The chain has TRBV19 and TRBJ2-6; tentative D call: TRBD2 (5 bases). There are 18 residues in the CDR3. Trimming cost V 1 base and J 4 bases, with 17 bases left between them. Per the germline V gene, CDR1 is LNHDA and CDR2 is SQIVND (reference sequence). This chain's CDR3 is CASSIGIGSVSGANVLTF. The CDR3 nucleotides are TGTGCCAGTAGTATAGGAATTGGGAGCGTTTCAGGGGCCAACGTCCTGACTTTC.

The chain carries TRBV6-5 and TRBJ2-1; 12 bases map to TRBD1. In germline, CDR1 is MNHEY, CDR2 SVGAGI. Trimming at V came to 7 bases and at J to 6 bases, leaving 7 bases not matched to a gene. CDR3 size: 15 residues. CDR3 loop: CASTSGQGAFNEQFF. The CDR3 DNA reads TGTGCCAGCACCTCGGGACAGGGGGCTTTCAATGAGCAGTTCTTC.

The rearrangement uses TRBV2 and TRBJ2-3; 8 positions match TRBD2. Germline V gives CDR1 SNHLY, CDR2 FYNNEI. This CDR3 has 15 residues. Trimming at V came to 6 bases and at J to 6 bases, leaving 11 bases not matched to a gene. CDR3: CASRALGTRRDTQYF. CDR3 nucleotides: TGTGCCAGCAGAGCCCTCGGGACTAGGCGCGATACGCAGTATTTT.

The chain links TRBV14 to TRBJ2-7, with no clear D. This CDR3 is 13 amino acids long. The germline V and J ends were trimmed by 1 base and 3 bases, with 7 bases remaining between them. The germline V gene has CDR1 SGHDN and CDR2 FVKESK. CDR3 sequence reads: CASSQGRYYEQYF. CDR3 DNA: TGTGCCAGCAGCCAAGGTCGGTACTACGAGCAGTACTTC.

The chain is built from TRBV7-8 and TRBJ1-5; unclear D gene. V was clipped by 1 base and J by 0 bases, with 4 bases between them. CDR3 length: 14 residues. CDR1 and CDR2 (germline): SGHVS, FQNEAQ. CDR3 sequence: CASSLDGSNQPQHF. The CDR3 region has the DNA TGTGCCAGCAGCTTAGACGGTAGCAATCAGCCCCAGCATTTT. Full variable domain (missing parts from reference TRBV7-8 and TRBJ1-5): GAGVSQSPRYKVAKRGQDVALRCDPISGHVSLFWYQQALGQGPEFLTYFQNEAQLDKSGLPSDRFFAERPEGSVSTLKIQRTQQEDSAVYLCASSLDGSNQPQHFGDGTRLSIL.

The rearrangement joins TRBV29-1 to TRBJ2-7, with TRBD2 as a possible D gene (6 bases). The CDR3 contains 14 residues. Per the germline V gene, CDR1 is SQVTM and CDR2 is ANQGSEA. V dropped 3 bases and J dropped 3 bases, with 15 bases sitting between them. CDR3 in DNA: TGCAGCGTTGAGCTGGAGGGCCCCCTCTACGAGCAGTACTTC. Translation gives CSVELEGPLYEQYF.

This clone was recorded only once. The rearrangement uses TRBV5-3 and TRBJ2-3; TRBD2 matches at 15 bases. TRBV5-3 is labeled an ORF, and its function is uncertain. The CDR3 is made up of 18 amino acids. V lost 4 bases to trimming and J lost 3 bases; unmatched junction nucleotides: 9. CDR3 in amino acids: CARSPGLAGGSLTDTQYF. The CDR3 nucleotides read TGTGCCAGAAGCCCTGGACTAGCGGGAGGGAGCTTAACAGATACGCAGTATTTT.

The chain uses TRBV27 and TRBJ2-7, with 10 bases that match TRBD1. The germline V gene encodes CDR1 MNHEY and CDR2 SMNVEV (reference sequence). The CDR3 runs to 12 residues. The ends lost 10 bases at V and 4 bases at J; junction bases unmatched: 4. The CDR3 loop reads CATGTGVYEQYF. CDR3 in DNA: TGTGCCACCGGGACAGGGGTGTACGAGCAGTACTTC.

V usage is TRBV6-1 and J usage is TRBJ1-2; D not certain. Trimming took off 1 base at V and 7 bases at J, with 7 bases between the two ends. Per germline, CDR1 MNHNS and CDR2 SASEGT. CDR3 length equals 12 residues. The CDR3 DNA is TGTGCCAGCAGTGAAGTCGGGGTTGGCTACACCTTC. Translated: CASSEVGVGYTF.